This TCR beta chain came from a study of graft-versus-host responses after intestinal transplantation. Study as a whole: Transplant types were multivisceral, liver-intestinal, or isolated intestinal. Recipients uniformly received anti-thymocyte globulin induction, followed by tacrolimus and steroids for approximately 3 years.

Measured with immunoSEQ multiplex PCR; TCRdb has only the in-frame clones, and not every one. Among approximately 89,000 clones, 80% to 95% were seen once, and the ten largest hold about 16%. Study outcomes and limitations: GvH clones were identified in recipient marrow, with some first appearing in ileum or blood. High graft-versus-host to host-versus-graft T cell clonal ratios marked allografts of patients with graft-donor macrochimerism.

CDR3 length: 14 amino acids. The germline CDR1 and CDR2 sequences are MNHEY and SVGAGI. V was trimmed by 7 bases and J by 2 bases, leaving 14 bases between them. Details on this clone: The antigen remains undetermined.

This clonotype was sampled from a human patient who received an intestinal transplant, so some T cells may come from the graft donor. The sample in question was PBMCs, obtained roughly 68 weeks after intestinal transplant. The chain links TRBV6-5 to TRBJ1-2; D is perhaps TRBD1 (5 bases). The CDR3 protein is CASKTGGENYGYTF. The DNA for the CDR3 is TGTGCCAGCAAAACCGGGGGGGAGAACTATGGCTACACCTTC.